A selection of T cell receptor beta chains follows, all from one sample in a study of blood T cell repertoires in COVID-19. Sequencing used immunoSEQ multiplex PCR; TCRdb keeps in-frame clones, though not all of them. Of over 150,000 clones listed, 84% are singletons. The sequenced sample consisted of PBMCs or T cells enriched from blood (not recorded which). These TCRs come from a man aged 50 or older who had recovered from COVID-19. Each CDR3 is given with its conserved first and last residue. Fields, in order: CDR3 protein, clone size, J gene, V gene. Clone size appears in some rows only: once, few, many, or a class for an expanded clone.

cdr3_aa: CASSSRTGNTEAFF; clone_size: once; j_call: TRBJ1-1; v_call: TRBV6-2/TRBV6-3
cdr3_aa: CASSPQWGGGNEQFF; clone_size: NA; j_call: TRBJ2-1; v_call: TRBV4-2
cdr3_aa: CASSLGVFTYNEQFF; clone_size: NA; j_call: TRBJ2-1; v_call: TRBV5-5
cdr3_aa: CASSSRLGSKGTDTQYF; clone_size: NA; j_call: TRBJ2-3; v_call: TRBV5-4
cdr3_aa: CASSIRWGEVEQFF; clone_size: few; j_call: TRBJ2-1; v_call: TRBV19
cdr3_aa: CASSLGGLGYGYTF; clone_size: NA; j_call: TRBJ1-2; v_call: TRBV5-4
cdr3_aa: CASSSHRGQPQHF; clone_size: NA; j_call: TRBJ1-5; v_call: TRBV12-3/TRBV12-4
cdr3_aa: CASSHGIKGAGGYTF; clone_size: NA; j_call: TRBJ1-2; v_call: TRBV3-1/TRBV3-2
cdr3_aa: CASSPVQGGADTQYF; clone_size: once; j_call: TRBJ2-3; v_call: TRBV5-1
cdr3_aa: CASRRRGRGSINEQFF; clone_size: NA; j_call: TRBJ2-1; v_call: TRBV5-1
cdr3_aa: CASSLGAGSGDTQYF; clone_size: NA; j_call: TRBJ2-3; v_call: TRBV7-9
cdr3_aa: CASSLVWGGVTDTQYF; clone_size: NA; j_call: TRBJ2-3; v_call: TRBV7-2
cdr3_aa: CASSPGTSYNEQFF; clone_size: NA; j_call: TRBJ2-1; v_call: TRBV6-5
cdr3_aa: CASSQDRGSYEQYF; clone_size: NA; j_call: TRBJ2-7; v_call: TRBV7-9
cdr3_aa: CASSLAGTANYGYTF; clone_size: NA; j_call: TRBJ1-2; v_call: TRBV7-9
cdr3_aa: CASSQDSRETQYF; clone_size: once; j_call: TRBJ2-5; v_call: TRBV4-2
cdr3_aa: CAWGTHQYEQYF; clone_size: once; j_call: TRBJ2-7; v_call: TRBV30
cdr3_aa: CASSIAYVGASTGYTF; clone_size: NA; j_call: TRBJ1-2; v_call: TRBV19
cdr3_aa: CASRKYSPVGSPLHF; clone_size: NA; j_call: TRBJ1-6; v_call: TRBV18
cdr3_aa: CASSQGTDTQYF; clone_size: NA; j_call: TRBJ2-3; v_call: TRBV2
cdr3_aa: CASSIKTSGGSTDTQYF; clone_size: NA; j_call: TRBJ2-3; v_call: TRBV5-4
cdr3_aa: CARSTSGGEGDTQYF; clone_size: NA; j_call: TRBJ2-3; v_call: TRBV5-1
cdr3_aa: CASSRRGQPQHF; clone_size: NA; j_call: TRBJ1-5; v_call: TRBV19
cdr3_aa: CALKQVSEKLFF; clone_size: NA; j_call: TRBJ1-4; v_call: TRBV30
cdr3_aa: CASSHYYVRTGDGYTF; clone_size: NA; j_call: TRBJ1-2; v_call: TRBV6-7
cdr3_aa: CASSVTSGGAGEQFF; clone_size: once; j_call: TRBJ2-1; v_call: TRBV9
cdr3_aa: CASSLGQETLGGQYF; clone_size: NA; j_call: TRBJ2-7; v_call: TRBV18
cdr3_aa: CASSLSAGGYNEQFF; clone_size: NA; j_call: TRBJ2-1; v_call: TRBV7-2
cdr3_aa: CASSPFRDRAAEAFF; clone_size: NA; j_call: TRBJ1-1; v_call: TRBV3-1/TRBV3-2
cdr3_aa: CASSVHRDRNNYGYTF; clone_size: NA; j_call: TRBJ1-2; v_call: TRBV9
cdr3_aa: CASSPVVMSEAEAFF; clone_size: NA; j_call: TRBJ1-1; v_call: TRBV18
cdr3_aa: CASSMGPGQGSNSPLHF; clone_size: NA; j_call: TRBJ1-6; v_call: TRBV19
cdr3_aa: CASSQGQGENSPLHF; clone_size: few; j_call: TRBJ1-6; v_call: TRBV10-2
cdr3_aa: CASSFIGQENYGYTF; clone_size: NA; j_call: TRBJ1-2; v_call: TRBV27
cdr3_aa: CASSEAQGAPGPLHF; clone_size: NA; j_call: TRBJ1-6; v_call: TRBV6-1
cdr3_aa: CASSFKLAGGYSYEQYF; clone_size: NA; j_call: TRBJ2-7; v_call: TRBV19
cdr3_aa: CASHGQGVVNTEAFF; clone_size: NA; j_call: TRBJ1-1; v_call: TRBV18
cdr3_aa: CASSQALGRGATQETQYF; clone_size: NA; j_call: TRBJ2-5; v_call: TRBV6-1
cdr3_aa: CASSELGGYQETQYF; clone_size: NA; j_call: TRBJ2-5; v_call: TRBV25-1
cdr3_aa: CASSLTGTGGLNEQFF; clone_size: NA; j_call: TRBJ2-1; v_call: TRBV7-3